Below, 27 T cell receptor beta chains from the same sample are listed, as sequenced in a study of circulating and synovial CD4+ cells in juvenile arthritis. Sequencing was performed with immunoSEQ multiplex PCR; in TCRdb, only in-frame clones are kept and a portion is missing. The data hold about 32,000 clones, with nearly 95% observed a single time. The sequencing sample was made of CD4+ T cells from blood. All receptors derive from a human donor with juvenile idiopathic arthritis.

CDR3 in amino acids: CASSLVRGSYEQYF. The CDR3, as DNA: TGTGCCAGCAGCTTGGTACGGGGGTCCTACGAGCAGTACTTC. The rearrangement uses TRBV5-4 and TRBJ2-7, with a tentative D call TRBD2 (6 bases). V dropped 0 bases and J dropped 1 base, with 8 bases sitting between them. The CDR3 has 14 residues. Germline V gene sequence: CDR1 SGHNT, CDR2 YYREEE (reference sequence).

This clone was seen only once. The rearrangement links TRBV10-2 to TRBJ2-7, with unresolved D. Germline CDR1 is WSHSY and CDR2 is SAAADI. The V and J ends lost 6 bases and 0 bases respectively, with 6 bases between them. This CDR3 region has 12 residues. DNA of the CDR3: TGCGCCAGCAGGGCCGACTCCTACGAGCAGTACTTC. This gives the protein CASRADSYEQYF.

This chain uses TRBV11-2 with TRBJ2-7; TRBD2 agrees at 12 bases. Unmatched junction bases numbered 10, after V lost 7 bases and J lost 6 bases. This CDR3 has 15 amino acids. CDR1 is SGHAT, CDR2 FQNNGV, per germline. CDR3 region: CASTKGTSGYLEQYF. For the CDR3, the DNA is TGTGCCAGCACCAAAGGGACTAGCGGGTATCTCGAGCAGTACTTC.

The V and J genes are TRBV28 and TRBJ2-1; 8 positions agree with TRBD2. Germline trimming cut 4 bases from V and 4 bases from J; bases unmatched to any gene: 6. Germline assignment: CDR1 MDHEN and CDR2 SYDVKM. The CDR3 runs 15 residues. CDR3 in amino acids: CASSSAGGMYNEQFF. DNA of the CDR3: TGTGCCAGCAGTTCGGCGGGAGGTATGTACAATGAGCAGTTCTTC.

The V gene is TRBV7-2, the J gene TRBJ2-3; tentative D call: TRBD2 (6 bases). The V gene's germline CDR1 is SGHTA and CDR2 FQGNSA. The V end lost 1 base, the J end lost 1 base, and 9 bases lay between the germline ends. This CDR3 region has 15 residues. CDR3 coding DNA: TGTGCCAGCAGCTTAGTGGGACTCCGCACAGATACGCAGTATTTT. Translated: CASSLVGLRTDTQYF.

CDR3 region: CASSIPQGVAYGYTF. CDR3 DNA: TGTGCCAGTAGTATACCACAGGGGGTCGCCTATGGCTACACCTTC. V is TRBV19 and J is TRBJ1-2, with TRBD1 matching 8 bases. The CDR3 loop spans 15 amino acids. Per the germline V gene, CDR1 is LNHDA and CDR2 is SQIVND (reference sequence). V lost 2 bases to trimming and J lost 4 bases; unmatched junction nucleotides: 6.

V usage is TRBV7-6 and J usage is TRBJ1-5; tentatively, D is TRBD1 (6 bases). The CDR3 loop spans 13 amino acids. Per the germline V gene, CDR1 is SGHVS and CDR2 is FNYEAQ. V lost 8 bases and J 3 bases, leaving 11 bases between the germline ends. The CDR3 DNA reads TGTGCCAGCCGGGGGGGCGACAATCAGCCCCAGCATTTT. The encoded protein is CASRGGDNQPQHF.

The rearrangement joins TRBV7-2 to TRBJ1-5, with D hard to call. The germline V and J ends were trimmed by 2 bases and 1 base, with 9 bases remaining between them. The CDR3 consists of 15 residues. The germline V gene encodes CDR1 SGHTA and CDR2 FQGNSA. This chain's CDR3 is CASSLSVFSNQPQHF. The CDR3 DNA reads TGTGCCAGCAGCTTATCAGTATTCAGCAATCAGCCCCAGCATTTT.

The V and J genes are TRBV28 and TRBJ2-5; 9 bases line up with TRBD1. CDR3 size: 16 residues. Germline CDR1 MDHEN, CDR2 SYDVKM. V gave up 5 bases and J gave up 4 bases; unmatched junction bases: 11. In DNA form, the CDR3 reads TGTGCCAGCAGTGGGGGGGCCTACAGGGGGCGAGAGACCCAGTACTTC. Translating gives CASSGGAYRGRETQYF. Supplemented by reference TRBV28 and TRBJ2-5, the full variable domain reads DVKVTQSSRYLVKRTGEKVFLECVQDMDHENMFWYRQDPGLGLRLIYFSYDVKMKEKGDIPEGYSVSREKKERFSLILESASTNQTSMYLCASSGGAYRGRETQYFGPGTRLLVL.

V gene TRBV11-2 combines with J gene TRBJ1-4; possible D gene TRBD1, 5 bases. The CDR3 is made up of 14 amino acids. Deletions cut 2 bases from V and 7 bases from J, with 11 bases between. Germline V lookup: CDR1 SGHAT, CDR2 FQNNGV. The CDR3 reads CASSLQGLSEKLFF. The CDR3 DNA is TGTGCCAGCAGCTTACAGGGATTGTCTGAAAAACTGTTTTTT.

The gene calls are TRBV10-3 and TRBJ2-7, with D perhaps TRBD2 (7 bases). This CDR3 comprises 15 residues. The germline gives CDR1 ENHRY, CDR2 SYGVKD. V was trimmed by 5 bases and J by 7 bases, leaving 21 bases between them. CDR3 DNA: TGTGCCATCAGTCCCAGGGGAGGGCTTTCGGGGGAGCAGTACTTC. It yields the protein CAISPRGGLSGEQYF.

The CDR3 region is CASSLEGGSTDTQYF. CDR3 coding DNA: TGCGCCAGCAGCTTGGAGGGAGGGAGCACAGATACGCAGTATTTT. V and J are TRBV5-1 and TRBJ2-3; 7 bases align to TRBD2. Germline V gives CDR1 SGHRS, CDR2 YFSETQ. Trimming at V came to 0 bases and at J to 0 bases, leaving 1 base not matched to a gene. The CDR3 runs 15 residues. Looking up the rest from reference TRBV5-1 and TRBJ2-3 gives the full variable domain: KAGVTQTPRYLIKTRGQQVTLSCSPISGHRSVSWYQQTPGQGLQFLFEYFSETQRNKGNFPGRFSGRQFSNSRSEMNVSTLELGDSALYLCASSLEGGSTDTQYFGPGTRLTVL.

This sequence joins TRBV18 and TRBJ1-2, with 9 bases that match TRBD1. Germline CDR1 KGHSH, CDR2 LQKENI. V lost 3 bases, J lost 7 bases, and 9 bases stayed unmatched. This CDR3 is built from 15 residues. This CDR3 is CASSPGQGPSSGYTF. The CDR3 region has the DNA TGTGCCAGCTCACCGGGACAGGGACCGTCGTCTGGCTACACCTTC.

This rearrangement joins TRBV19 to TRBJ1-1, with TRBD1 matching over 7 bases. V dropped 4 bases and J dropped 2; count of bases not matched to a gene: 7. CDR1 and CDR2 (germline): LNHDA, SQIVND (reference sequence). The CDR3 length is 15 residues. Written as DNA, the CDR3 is TGTGCCAGTAGTACCCACGGGGACAGCAACACTGAAGCTTTCTTT. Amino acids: CASSTHGDSNTEAFF.

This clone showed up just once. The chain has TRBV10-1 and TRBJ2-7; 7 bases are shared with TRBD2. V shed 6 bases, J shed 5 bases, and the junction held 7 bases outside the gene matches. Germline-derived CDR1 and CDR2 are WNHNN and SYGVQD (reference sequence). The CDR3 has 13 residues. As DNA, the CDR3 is TGCGCCAGCAGCCCGGGGGGAGCGGACGAGCAGTACTTC. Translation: CASSPGGADEQYF.

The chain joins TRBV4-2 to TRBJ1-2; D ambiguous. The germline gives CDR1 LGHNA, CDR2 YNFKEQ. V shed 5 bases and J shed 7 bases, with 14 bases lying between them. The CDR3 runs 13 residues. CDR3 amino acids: CASSLAKDSGYTF. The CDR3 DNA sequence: TGTGCCAGCAGCTTAGCCAAGGATAGTGGCTACACCTTC.

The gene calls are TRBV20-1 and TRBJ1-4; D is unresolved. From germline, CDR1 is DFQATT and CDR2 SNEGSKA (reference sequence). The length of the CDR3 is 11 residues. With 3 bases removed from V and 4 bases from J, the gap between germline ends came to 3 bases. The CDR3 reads CSASHNEKLFF. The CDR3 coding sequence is TGCAGTGCTAGCCATAATGAAAAACTGTTTTTT.

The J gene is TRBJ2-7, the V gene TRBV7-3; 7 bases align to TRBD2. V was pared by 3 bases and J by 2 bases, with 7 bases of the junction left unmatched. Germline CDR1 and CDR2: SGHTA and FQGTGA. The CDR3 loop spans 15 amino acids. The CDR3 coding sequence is TGTGCCAGCAGCTTTCTCGGGGGGACTCCCTACGAGCAGTACTTC. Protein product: CASSFLGGTPYEQYF. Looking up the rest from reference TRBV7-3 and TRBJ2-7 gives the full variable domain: GAGVSQTPSNKVTEKGKYVELRCDPISGHTALYWYRQSLGQGPEFLIYFQGTGAADDSGLPNDRFFAVRPEGSVSTLKIQRTERGDSAVYLCASSFLGGTPYEQYFGPGTRLTVT.

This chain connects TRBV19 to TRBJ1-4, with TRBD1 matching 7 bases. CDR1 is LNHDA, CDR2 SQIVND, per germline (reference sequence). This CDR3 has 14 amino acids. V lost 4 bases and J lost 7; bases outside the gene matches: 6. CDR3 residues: CASSRQGGFEKLFF. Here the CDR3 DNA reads TGTGCCAGTAGTAGACAGGGTGGTTTTGAAAAACTGTTTTTT.

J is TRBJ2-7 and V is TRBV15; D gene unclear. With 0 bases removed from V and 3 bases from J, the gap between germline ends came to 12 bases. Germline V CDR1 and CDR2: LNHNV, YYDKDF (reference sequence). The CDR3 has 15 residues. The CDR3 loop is CATSRENHPDYEQYF. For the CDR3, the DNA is TGTGCCACCAGCAGAGAGAACCACCCAGACTACGAGCAGTACTTC.

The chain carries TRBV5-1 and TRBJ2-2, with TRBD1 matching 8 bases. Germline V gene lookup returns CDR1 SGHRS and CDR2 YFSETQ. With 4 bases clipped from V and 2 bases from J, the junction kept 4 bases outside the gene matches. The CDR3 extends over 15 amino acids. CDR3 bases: TGCGCCAGCAGCCCAGGACAGGGAAACACCGGGGAGCTGTTTTTT. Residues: CASSPGQGNTGELFF.

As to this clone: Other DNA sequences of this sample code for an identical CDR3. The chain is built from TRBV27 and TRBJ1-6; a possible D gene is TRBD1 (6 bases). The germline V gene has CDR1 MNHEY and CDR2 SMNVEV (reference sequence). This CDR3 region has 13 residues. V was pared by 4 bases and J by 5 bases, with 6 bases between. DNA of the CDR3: TGTGCCAGCAGTTACAGGGATAATTCACCCCTCCACTTT. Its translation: CASSYRDNSPLHF.

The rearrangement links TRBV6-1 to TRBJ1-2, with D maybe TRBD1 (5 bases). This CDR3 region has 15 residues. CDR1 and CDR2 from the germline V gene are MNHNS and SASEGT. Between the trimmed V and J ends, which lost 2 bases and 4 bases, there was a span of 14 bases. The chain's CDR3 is CASSENRADSYGYTF. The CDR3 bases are TGTGCCAGCAGTGAAAACCGGGCCGACAGCTATGGCTACACCTTC.

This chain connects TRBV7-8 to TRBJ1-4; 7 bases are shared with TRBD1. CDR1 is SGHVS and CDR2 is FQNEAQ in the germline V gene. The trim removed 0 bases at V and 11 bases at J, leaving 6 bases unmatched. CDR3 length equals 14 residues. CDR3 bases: TGTGCCAGCAGCTTAGCGATACAGGGGCCCAAACTGTTTTTT. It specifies CASSLAIQGPKLFF.

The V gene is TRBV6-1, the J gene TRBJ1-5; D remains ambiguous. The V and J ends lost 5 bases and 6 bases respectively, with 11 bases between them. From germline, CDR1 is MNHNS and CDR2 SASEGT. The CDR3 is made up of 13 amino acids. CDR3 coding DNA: TGTGCCAGCAGTCGGAGGGAGGGTCAGCCCCAGCATTTT. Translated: CASSRREGQPQHF.

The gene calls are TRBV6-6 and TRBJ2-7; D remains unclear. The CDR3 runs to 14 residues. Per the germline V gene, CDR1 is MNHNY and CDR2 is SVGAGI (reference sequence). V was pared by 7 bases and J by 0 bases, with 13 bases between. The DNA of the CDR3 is TGTGCCAGCACTCTGACAAAGGCCTCCTACGAGCAGTACTTC. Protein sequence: CASTLTKASYEQYF.

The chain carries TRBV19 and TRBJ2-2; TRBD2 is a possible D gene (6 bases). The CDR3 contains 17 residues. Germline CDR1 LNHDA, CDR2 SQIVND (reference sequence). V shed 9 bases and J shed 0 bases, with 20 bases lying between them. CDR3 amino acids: CASFKEMDYTNTGELFF. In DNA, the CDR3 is TGTGCCAGCTTTAAAGAGATGGACTATACGAACACCGGGGAGCTGTTTTTT. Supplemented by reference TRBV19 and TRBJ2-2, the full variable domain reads DGGITQSPKYLFRKEGQNVTLSCEQNLNHDAMYWYRQDPGQGLRLIYYSQIVNDFQKGDIAEGYSVSREKKESFPLTVTSAQKNPTAFYLCASFKEMDYTNTGELFFGEGSRLTVL.